Included here is one TCR beta chain sequence, with context. The target antigen is unknown. MiXCR, applied by TCRdb to the 5' RACE reads, yields one record per CDR3 protein. The sample yields over 400,000 distinct CDR3 sequences, more than 20% seen once. The sample belongs to a study of T-cell memory formation after mild COVID-19. In the study overall: TCR clusters were largely donor specific. Overall study findings and caveats: Day 15 to 85 contractors were CD4/CD8 balanced; later expanders leaned CD4+. Second-wave clones with a day 37 peak had unconfirmed SARS-CoV-2 specificity. Researchers report contracting CD4+ clones mostly in CM and EM, with CD8+ clones in EMRA.

Germline trimming cut 6 bases from V and 10 bases from J; bases unmatched to any gene: 3. This CDR3 spans 13 amino acids. From germline, CDR1 is LGHNA and CDR2 YSLEER. The V gene is TRBV4-3, the J gene TRBJ2-1, with 13 bases aligning to TRBD2. Sample: PBMCs or a T cell subset sorted from them (not recorded which). The clonotype was recovered from an adult woman who had mild COVID-19 (a few samples of this study predate the infection). Cell type and time point are not known. This chain's CDR3 is CASSGLAGDEQFF. CDR3 DNA: TGCGCCAGCAGTGGACTAGCGGGAGACGAGCAGTTCTTC.